The next 18 T cell receptor beta chains were all read from a single sample in a study of radiation and T cells in renal cell carcinoma. Time point noted: blood 2 weeks post-SBRT. Treatment described: 15 Gy SBRT to primary tumor, nephrectomy 4 weeks later. The data were produced by immunoSEQ multiplex PCR, yet TCRdb's version contains in-frame clones alone and is incomplete. The sample lists under 150,000 clones, approximately 78% occurring once. Sequences were derived from blood, sampled from a patient whose treatment included radiotherapy and nephrectomy. These receptors were taken from a woman aged 55 to 70 with renal cell carcinoma.

This chain links TRBV11-3 with TRBJ2-3, with 7 bases matching TRBD1. Germline lookup yields CDR1 SGHNT and CDR2 YENEEA. V was pared by 5 bases and J by 1 base, with 12 bases of the junction left unmatched. The CDR3 is 17 amino acids. The CDR3 is CASSERLSDRGTDTQYF. The CDR3 nucleotides are TGTGCCAGCAGCGAAAGGCTGAGTGACAGGGGCACAGATACGCAGTATTTT. The full variable domain, in which reference TRBV11-3 and TRBJ2-3 provide the parts outside the CDR3, is EAGVVQSPRYKIIEKKQPVAFWCNPISGHNTLYWYLQNLGQGPELLIRYENEEAVDDSQLPKDRFSAERLKGVDSTLKIQPAELGDSAVYLCASSERLSDRGTDTQYFGPGTRLTVL.

This chain connects TRBV7-9 to TRBJ1-2; D might be TRBD1 (5 bases). V shed 1 base and J shed 4 bases, with 13 bases lying between them. This CDR3 region has 15 residues. CDR1 is SEHNR, CDR2 FQNEAQ, per germline (reference sequence). The CDR3: CASSLVGATGYGYTF. The DNA of the CDR3 is TGTGCCAGCAGCTTAGTAGGGGCGACGGGCTATGGCTACACCTTC.

For this clone: The same CDR3 can be traced to other DNA sequences in this sample. The chain is built from TRBV1 and TRBJ2-7; the table's TRBD1 call for D was not verified on the DNA. TRBV1 is a known pseudogene. This CDR3 comprises 15 residues. CDR3 DNA sequence: TGCACCAGCAGCCAAGTTAGGGACAGGTCGGTCGAGCAGTACTTC. Its translation: CTSSQVRDRSVEQYF.

The chain links TRBV6-1 to TRBJ1-6; D gene unclear. This CDR3 spans 15 amino acids. Trimming left V 4 bases short and J 10 bases short, with 17 bases between. Germline CDR1 and CDR2: MNHNS and SASEGT. This CDR3 reads CASSVRSHNLSPLHF. Written as DNA, the CDR3 is TGTGCCAGCAGTGTCAGGAGCCATAACTTGTCACCCCTCCACTTT.

The chain couples TRBV5-1 to TRBJ1-4; TRBD1 is a possible D gene (5 bases). V lost 1 base to trimming and J lost 6 bases, with 10 bases between them. The germline V gene encodes CDR1 SGHRS and CDR2 YFSETQ. This CDR3 has 14 amino acids. CDR3 sequence reads: CASSLRGDDEKLFF. The CDR3 region has the DNA TGCGCCAGCAGCTTGCGAGGGGATGATGAAAAACTGTTTTTT.

The chain employs TRBV10-1 and TRBJ1-5, with 8 bases fitting TRBD1. The V gene's germline CDR1 is WNHNN and CDR2 SYGVQD (reference sequence). The CDR3 loop spans 14 amino acids. The junction had 3 bases not matched to a gene; V was cut back by 6 bases and J by 2 bases. The CDR3 DNA sequence: TGCGCCAGCAGATTGGACAGGGGCAATCAGCCCCAGCATTTT. Its protein is CASRLDRGNQPQHF.

V usage is TRBV12-2 and J usage is TRBJ2-1; the DNA was not compared with TRBD2, the D call given in the table. TRBV12-2 represents a pseudogene. This CDR3 is built from 14 residues. The CDR3 loop reads CARRLAGGPNEQFF. CDR3 DNA: TGTGCAAGGCGACTAGCGGGAGGGCCTAATGAGCAGTTCTTC.

The chain employs TRBV9 and TRBJ2-7; D may be TRBD1 or TRBD2 (6 bases each). The CDR3 spans 15 residues. Germline values: CDR1 SGDLS, CDR2 YYNGEE. V was pared by 3 bases and J by 2 bases, with 15 bases between. In nucleotides, the CDR3 is TGTGCCAGCAGCGCGAGGGGGGATCCTCCCTACGAGCAGTACTTC. Translating it yields CASSARGDPPYEQYF.

CDR3 sequence (DNA): TGCGCCAGCAGCCTCCTTCCGGGACTAGAAACCGGGGAGCTGTTTTTT. This translates into CASSLLPGLETGELFF. The J gene is TRBJ2-2, the V gene TRBV5-1; 8 nucleotides agree with TRBD2. Germline CDR1 is SGHRS and CDR2 is YFSETQ. With 4 bases clipped from V and 5 bases from J, the junction kept 10 bases outside the gene matches. The length of the CDR3 is 16 residues.

The chain joins TRBV6-6 to TRBJ2-1; tentative D call: TRBD1 (6 bases). Trimming cost V 3 bases and J 9 bases, with 15 bases left between them. Germline lookup yields CDR1 MNHNY and CDR2 SVGAGI (reference sequence). The CDR3 length is 14 residues. For the CDR3, the DNA is TGTGCCAGCAGTTATATGGGGGCTGGGGGTGAGCAGTTCTTC. It is translated as CASSYMGAGGEQFF.

This chain joins TRBV9 and TRBJ2-5; 8 nucleotides align to TRBD1. The CDR3 is 15 amino acids. Trimming at V came to 0 bases and at J to 2 bases, leaving 3 bases not matched to a gene. CDR1 is SGDLS, CDR2 YYNGEE, per germline. The CDR3 reads CASSVETGVQETQYF. The CDR3 bases are TGTGCCAGCAGCGTAGAGACAGGGGTTCAAGAGACCCAGTACTTC.

The chain couples TRBV19 to TRBJ2-3; D may be TRBD2 (6 bases). The CDR3 sequence is 13 residues long. Germline V gene lookup returns CDR1 LNHDA and CDR2 SQIVND (reference sequence). Trimming removed 8 bases at V and 4 bases at J, with 13 bases between. The CDR3 nucleotides read TGTGCCAGTGCGGGCGGGAACGCAGATACGCAGTATTTT. Its protein product is CASAGGNADTQYF.

The J gene is TRBJ1-6, the V gene TRBV6-1; D is unresolved. Germline V lookup: CDR1 MNHNS, CDR2 SASEGT. The CDR3 has 13 amino acids. Trimming took 2 bases from V and 13 from J, leaving 12 bases between them. CDR3 residues: CASSESLDAPLHF. In DNA form, the CDR3 reads TGTGCCAGCAGTGAATCTCTCGACGCTCCCCTCCACTTT.

The chain recombines TRBV10-3 with TRBJ2-7; D perhaps matches TRBD2 (5 bases). The germline V and J ends were trimmed by 4 bases and 9 bases, with 13 bases remaining between them. Germline assignment: CDR1 ENHRY and CDR2 SYGVKD. This CDR3 comprises 12 residues. Here the CDR3 DNA reads TGTGCCATCAGTGGGTACGGGGTTGGGCAGTACTTC. Residues: CAISGYGVGQYF.

The chain carries TRBV9 and TRBJ1-3; no clear D. V gave up 0 bases and J gave up 2 bases, with 15 bases separating them. The CDR3 spans 17 residues. Germline CDR1 reads SGDLS; CDR2 reads YYNGEE. CDR3 in DNA: TGTGCCAGCAGCGTAGCCCCCAACGGGGTAGCTGGAAACACCATATATTTT. Translation: CASSVAPNGVAGNTIYF.

This clone was counted once. The CDR3 region has the DNA TGTGCCAGCAGTCCGAGACAGAATGCCTACAATGAGCAGTTCTTC. As protein: CASSPRQNAYNEQFF. The chain is built from TRBV27 and TRBJ2-1; the D gene is possibly TRBD1 (5 bases). Germline lookup yields CDR1 MNHEY and CDR2 SMNVEV (reference sequence). V lost 5 bases, J lost 2 bases, and 13 bases lay in between. This CDR3 comprises 15 residues.

This rearrangement joins TRBV9 to TRBJ2-2; D is possibly TRBD1 (6 bases). The germline V gene has CDR1 SGDLS and CDR2 YYNGEE. Trimming removed 0 bases at V and 4 bases at J, with 10 bases between. The CDR3 runs to 15 residues. In nucleotides, the CDR3 is TGTGCCAGCAGCGTAGCACAGGGCTCCACCGGGGAGCTGTTTTTT. Residues: CASSVAQGSTGELFF.

The V and J genes are TRBV19 and TRBJ1-5; D ambiguous. V lost 6 bases to trimming and J lost 5 bases, with 23 bases between them. Germline CDR1 reads LNHDA; CDR2 reads SQIVND (reference sequence). This CDR3 comprises 17 residues. CDR3 sequence reads: CASSAQMRIGSHQPQHF. The CDR3 nucleotides are TGTGCCAGTAGCGCCCAGATGCGGATTGGTTCCCATCAGCCCCAGCATTTT. The entire variable domain, with the rest obtained from reference TRBV19 and TRBJ1-5, is as follows: DGGITQSPKYLFRKEGQNVTLSCEQNLNHDAMYWYRQDPGQGLRLIYYSQIVNDFQKGDIAEGYSVSREKKESFPLTVTSAQKNPTAFYLCASSAQMRIGSHQPQHFGDGTRLSIL.